Presented here are 16 T cell receptor beta chains from one specimen sequenced in a study of vaccination and CD4 T cells after COVID-19. This sample's treatment: 10-day PBMC culture with coronavirus spike peptide pools or control peptides (ViraFEST assay). The Oncomine TCR Beta short-read assay generated sequence data from the DNA of cultured CD4+ T cells. TCRdb re-analysed the PCR reads in MiXCR, keeping a single row per CDR3 protein. The sample holds fewer than 13,000 distinct CDR3 sequences, approximately 20% seen once. Which antigens these TCRs recognize remains unknown. The sequencing used CD4+ T cells from blood, cultured in vitro, collected after SARS-CoV-2 vaccination. These receptors originate from a human donor who had recovered from COVID-19.

This clonotype rates as medium-sized. The V call is TRBV20-1, the J call TRBJ2-3, with 7 bases identical to TRBD2. CDR1 and CDR2 (germline): DFQATT, SNEGSKA (reference sequence). The CDR3 has 14 residues. The J segment lost 5 bases and the V segment lost 3 bases, leaving 8 bases of the junction unmatched. DNA of the CDR3: TGCAGTGCTAGTCGGCTAGCGGCGAAAGATACGCAGTATTTT. Residues: CSASRLAAKDTQYF.

V usage is TRBV11-3 and J usage is TRBJ2-1; 7 bases are a match to TRBD1. Trimming at V came to 4 bases and at J to 12 bases, leaving 3 bases not matched to a gene. Looked up from germline, CDR1 is SGHNT and CDR2 is YENEEA. The CDR3 is 11 amino acids. The CDR3 sequence is CASSSTGRQFF. CDR3 nucleotide sequence: TGTGCCAGCAGCTCGACAGGGCGGCAGTTCTTC. Variable domain in full (rest from reference TRBV11-3 and TRBJ2-1): EAGVVQSPRYKIIEKKQPVAFWCNPISGHNTLYWYLQNLGQGPELLIRYENEEAVDDSQLPKDRFSAERLKGVDSTLKIQPAELGDSAVYLCASSSTGRQFFGPGTRLTVL.

This chain joins TRBV11-2 and TRBJ2-7, with D unclear. Trimming took off 4 bases at V and 1 base at J, with 20 bases between the two ends. Germline V gene sequence: CDR1 SGHAT, CDR2 FQNNGV. CDR3 length: 17 residues. The CDR3 region is CASSWLKGSSDSYEQYF. For the CDR3, the DNA is TGTGCCAGCAGCTGGCTTAAGGGATCGTCCGATTCCTACGAGCAGTACTTC. Drawing the rest from reference TRBV11-2 and TRBJ2-7, the complete variable domain is EAGVAQSPRYKIIEKRQSVAFWCNPISGHATLYWYQQILGQGPKLLIQFQNNGVVDDSQLPKDRFSAERLKGVDSTLKIQPAKLEDSAVYLCASSWLKGSSDSYEQYFGPGTRLTVT.

The chain is built from TRBV7-9 and TRBJ1-2, with D uncertain. The V gene's germline CDR1 is SEHNR and CDR2 FQNEAQ (reference sequence). CDR3 length: 12 residues. The ends were cut back, 5 bases at V and 8 bases at J, with 12 bases in the middle. Here the CDR3 DNA reads TGTGCCAGCAGCCCTCTAGACCTCGGCTACACCTTC. Amino acid sequence: CASSPLDLGYTF.

The CDR3 DNA reads as TGCGCCAGCAGCTTGACTAGCGGGAGGATCCCCCCATCCGAGCAGTACTTC. This gives the protein CASSLTSGRIPPSEQYF. The V call is TRBV5-1, the J call TRBJ2-7; TRBD2 agrees at 12 bases. Germline CDR1 SGHRS, CDR2 YFSETQ. The CDR3 totals 17 residues. The trim removed 1 base at V and 6 bases at J, leaving 11 bases unmatched.

This clonotype was seen more than once but under ten times. This chain connects TRBV4-1 to TRBJ1-1; 8 bases align to TRBD1. Germline values: CDR1 MGHRA, CDR2 YSYEKL. Losses at the gene ends were 4 bases for V and 3 bases for J; bases not matched to a gene: 4. The CDR3 length is 14 residues. Here the CDR3 reads CASSRGQVDTEAFF. For the CDR3, the DNA is TGCGCCAGCAGCCGGGGACAGGTCGACACTGAAGCTTTCTTT.

The sample holds a few counts of this clonotype. The gene calls are TRBV7-9 and TRBJ2-3; the match to TRBD2 covers 10 bases. Germline CDR1 SEHNR, CDR2 FQNEAQ (reference sequence). V lost 1 base and J lost 4; bases outside the gene matches: 17. The CDR3 length is 20 residues. Here the CDR3 DNA reads TGTGCCAGCAGCTTAGGGCGAGCGGGAGGGCCAGAATTTCCCGCAGATACGCAGTATTTT. Translated: CASSLGRAGGPEFPADTQYF.

The chain links TRBV19 to TRBJ2-6; TRBD2 matches 14 bases. The CDR3 loop spans 18 amino acids. The V gene end was trimmed by 5 bases and the J gene end by 3 bases; junction bases not matched to a gene: 6. Germline CDR1 and CDR2: LNHDA and SQIVND (reference sequence). CDR3 protein: CASSPRGLAGGGANVLTF. The CDR3, as DNA: TGTGCCAGTAGTCCCCGAGGACTAGCGGGAGGTGGGGCCAACGTCCTGACTTTC.

The chain carries TRBV5-4 and TRBJ2-5, with 10 bases lining up with TRBD2. The CDR3 loop spans 17 amino acids. V lost 0 bases and J lost 2; bases outside the gene matches: 7. Germline CDR1 and CDR2: SGHNT and YYREEE (reference sequence). The CDR3 loop reads CASSLGGSGRGQETQYF. In nucleotides, the CDR3 is TGTGCCAGCAGCTTGGGGGGGAGCGGGAGGGGACAAGAGACCCAGTACTTC.

Concerning this clonotype: Compared with germline, one end of the junction differs, possibly owing to a read error. This chain links TRBV7-6 with TRBJ2-3; TRBD2 matches 8 bases. Germline assignment: CDR1 SGHVS and CDR2 FNYEAQ. The CDR3 is made up of 17 amino acids. CDR3 in amino acids: CTSSLARSGSFPDTQYF. The DNA for the CDR3 is TGTACCAGCAGCTTAGCGAGGAGCGGGAGCTTTCCAGATACGCAGTATTTT.

The chain has TRBV30 and TRBJ1-6, with a weak D call TRBD1 (6 bases). CDR3 size: 15 residues. Germline V gives CDR1 GTSNPN, CDR2 SVGIG (reference sequence). V was cut by 3 bases and J by 7 bases, with 16 bases left in between. CDR3 DNA: TGTGCCTGGAGGATTCCAGACAGGCAGAATTCACCCCTCCACTTT. This encodes CAWRIPDRQNSPLHF. Full variable domain (outside the CDR3, taken from reference TRBV30 and TRBJ1-6): SQTIHQWPATLVQPVGSPLSLECTVEGTSNPNLYWYRQAAGRGLQLLFYSVGIGQISSEVPQNLSASRPQDRQFILSSKKLLLSDSGFYLCAWRIPDRQNSPLHFGNGTRLTVT.

This clonotype was seen a handful of times. The chain uses TRBV11-2 and TRBJ1-1; D is unresolved. V lost 0 bases to trimming and J lost 7 bases, with 15 bases between them. Germline assignment: CDR1 SGHAT and CDR2 FQNNGV. The CDR3 loop spans 15 amino acids. The CDR3 region is CASSLDEFPGSEAFF. DNA for the CDR3: TGTGCCAGCAGCTTAGATGAGTTCCCCGGGAGTGAAGCTTTCTTT.

The chain carries TRBV12-3 or TRBV12-4 and TRBJ1-1; 9 nucleotides line up with TRBD1. V gave up 7 bases and J gave up 4 bases; unmatched junction bases: 7. This CDR3 contains 14 residues. The chain's CDR3 is CASTRDRAGTEAFF. In DNA, the CDR3 is TGTGCCAGCACTCGGGACAGGGCCGGCACTGAAGCTTTCTTT.

Details on this clonotype: With a much larger clone just one base away, this may be a read error. The rearrangement uses TRBV15 and TRBJ1-6; unclear D gene. Germline CDR1 LNHNV, CDR2 YYDKDF (reference sequence). This CDR3 is 15 amino acids long. CDR3 region: CATSRDPGRDSLLHF. The CDR3 region has the DNA TGTGCCACCAGCAGAGACCCCGGGCGGGATTCACTCCTCCACTTT.

This clonotype was counted a single time. The chain is built from TRBV4-3 and TRBJ1-1; D remains unclear. Germline lookup yields CDR1 LGHNA and CDR2 YSLEER. The V gene lost 4 bases and the J gene lost 5 bases, with 11 bases spanning the gap. The CDR3 loop spans 13 amino acids. The CDR3 loop is CASSRGGGTEAFF. Here the CDR3 DNA reads TGCGCCAGCAGCCGAGGCGGCGGGACTGAAGCTTTCTTT.

The V and J genes are TRBV20-1 and TRBJ2-1; 7 bases are shared with TRBD2. Germline CDR1 is DFQATT and CDR2 is SNEGSKA (reference sequence). This CDR3 region has 15 residues. V lost 2 bases and J lost 7; bases outside the gene matches: 11. DNA of the CDR3: TGCAGTGCTAGAATCGCGGGGGAGTTTTATAATGAGCAGTTCTTC. It yields the protein CSARIAGEFYNEQFF.